This entry lists 10 T cell receptor beta chains sequenced from one sample in a study of glioma-infiltrating T cells after dendritic cell vaccination. Sequenced by immunoSEQ multiplex PCR; TCRdb stores in-frame clones only, minus some. The sample includes about 92,000 clones, 86% of them seen just once. This specimen consisted of blood, obtained before dendritic cell vaccination. These receptor sequences come from a human donor with glioblastoma.

The chain has TRBV6-5 and TRBJ2-7; 8 bases are shared with TRBD1. The CDR3 is 15 residues long. Germline V gene sequence: CDR1 MNHEY, CDR2 SVGAGI. V dropped 7 bases and J dropped 5; count of bases not matched to a gene: 13. Written as DNA, the CDR3 is TGTGCCAGCAAAAAGGTGGACAGGGAAATCCACGAGCAGTACTTC. Translated, it gives CASKKVDREIHEQYF.

The chain has TRBV29-1 and TRBJ1-2; 9 bases are shared with TRBD1. Per the germline V gene, CDR1 is SQVTM and CDR2 is ANQGSEA. Trimming cost V 5 bases and J 4 bases; bases outside gene matches: 5. There are 13 residues in the CDR3. The CDR3 sequence: CSVPTGGVYGYTF. The CDR3 DNA is TGCAGCGTTCCGACAGGGGGGGTCTATGGCTACACCTTC.

This chain joins TRBV19 and TRBJ1-4; D possibly corresponds to TRBD1 (6 bases). The CDR3 spans 13 residues. V was clipped by 10 bases and J by 8 bases, with 17 bases between them. Per the germline V gene, CDR1 is LNHDA and CDR2 is SQIVND (reference sequence). The CDR3 DNA is TGTGCCACCAACAGGGTGGGGGAAGAAAAACTGTTTTTT. Amino acid sequence: CATNRVGEEKLFF.

V and J are TRBV6-6 and TRBJ1-1; 9 bases are a match to TRBD1. Germline trimming cut 2 bases from V and 7 bases from J; bases unmatched to any gene: 5. This CDR3 region has 14 residues. Germline V CDR1 and CDR2: MNHNY, SVGAGI (reference sequence). CDR3 residues: CASSYDRGGFEAFF. CDR3 sequence (DNA): TGTGCCAGCAGTTACGACAGGGGGGGTTTTGAAGCTTTCTTT.

The V gene is TRBV28, the J gene TRBJ1-1, with D maybe TRBD1 (6 bases). The germline gives CDR1 MDHEN, CDR2 SYDVKM. V gave up 5 bases and J gave up 5 bases, with 15 bases separating them. The CDR3 runs to 14 residues. The CDR3 DNA reads as TGTGCCAGCAGTCCAACACAGGGATGGACTGAAGCTTTCTTT. Protein: CASSPTQGWTEAFF.

The rearrangement joins TRBV28 to TRBJ1-1; TRBD1 matches 7 bases. The germline gives CDR1 MDHEN, CDR2 SYDVKM. This CDR3 has 14 amino acids. After removal of 5 bases from V and 6 bases from J, the junction contained 9 bases not matched to a gene. The CDR3 here is CASSGGQVWAEAFF. In nucleotides, the CDR3 is TGTGCCAGCAGTGGCGGACAGGTATGGGCTGAAGCTTTCTTT.

The chain couples TRBV5-4 to TRBJ1-4; D may be TRBD1 (5 bases). Germline V gene data show CDR1 as SGHNT and CDR2 as YYREEE (reference sequence). CDR3 length: 16 residues. Trimming removed 4 bases at V and 4 bases at J, with 17 bases between. In DNA form, the CDR3 reads TGTGCCAGCAGCGTTGGTCCGGGACTTCTTAATGAAAAACTGTTTTTT. Its translation is CASSVGPGLLNEKLFF.

The rearrangement links TRBV9 to TRBJ2-7; possibly TRBD1 for D (6 bases). Germline V gene data show CDR1 as SGDLS and CDR2 as YYNGEE. V dropped 3 bases and J dropped 5 bases, with 12 bases sitting between them. The CDR3 runs 13 residues. CDR3 protein: CASSASQGDEQYF. CDR3 coding DNA: TGTGCCAGCAGCGCATCACAGGGTGACGAGCAGTACTTC.

The genes are TRBV19 and TRBJ1-2; tentatively, D is TRBD1 (6 bases). The CDR3 sequence is 18 residues long. V was trimmed by 5 bases and J by 4 bases, leaving 26 bases between them. CDR1 and CDR2 (germline): LNHDA, SQIVND (reference sequence). CDR3 protein: CASSSKGVTASAFYGYTF. CDR3 sequence (DNA): TGTGCCAGTAGTTCGAAGGGGGTGACAGCCTCGGCTTTCTATGGCTACACCTTC. The full variable domain, its missing parts supplied by reference TRBV19 and TRBJ1-2, is DGGITQSPKYLFRKEGQNVTLSCEQNLNHDAMYWYRQDPGQGLRLIYYSQIVNDFQKGDIAEGYSVSREKKESFPLTVTSAQKNPTAFYLCASSSKGVTASAFYGYTFGSGTRLTVV.

DNA of the CDR3: TGTGCCAGTGGACAGTTATCCTACGAGCAGTACTTC. Protein product: CASGQLSYEQYF. This chain links TRBV14 with TRBJ2-7; tentative D call: TRBD1 (6 bases). The germline gives CDR1 SGHDN, CDR2 FVKESK. The CDR3 is 12 amino acids. V lost 9 bases and J lost 1, with 10 bases in between.